This TCR beta chain came from a study of OX40 agonist ivuxolimab in advanced cancers. Study results and caveats: Among the nonresponders, some also had low normalized T-cell clonal expansion. In the 0.1 to 3.0 mg/kg range, CD4+ and CD8+ blood T cells had expanded clonally by week 6.

The table came from immunoSEQ multiplex PCR; TCRdb's copy has only in-frame clones and leaves some out. The table includes about 60,000 clones, 85% detected once. Points on this clone: Its target is unknown.

The study sampled blood at baseline, cycle 4 day 1, and cycle 7 day 1. V trimming: 6 bases; J trimming: 0 bases; junction bases outside the gene matches: 7. The germline CDR1 and CDR2 sequences are SGHNT and YYREEE (reference sequence). The CDR3 contains 17 residues. This sequence joins TRBV5-4 and TRBJ2-5, with TRBD2 identical over 14 bases. The sequence was obtained from an adult with an advanced solid tumor such as melanoma, head and neck, liver or kidney cancer. Source: CD4+ or CD8+ T cells sorted from blood, taken in a trial of the OX40 agonist ivuxolimab. The CDR3 protein is CASNLGGLAGDQETQYF. The CDR3 DNA sequence: TGTGCCAGCAACCTGGGGGGACTAGCGGGGGACCAAGAGACCCAGTACTTC.